This TCR beta chain was recorded in a study of blood T cell repertoires in COVID-19. CDR1 and CDR2 (germline): LNHDA, SQIVND (reference sequence). Trimming took 2 bases from V and 3 from J; bases not matched to a gene: 5. This CDR3 region has 16 residues. Repertoires were generated with immunoSEQ multiplex PCR, while TCRdb's copy carries only in-frame clones and drops some. Here the sample spans under 400,000 clones, roughly 90% being singletons. The source of this sequence is a woman younger than 45 with COVID-19, enrolled during active disease. The chain joins TRBV19 to TRBJ2-1; 9 nucleotides agree with TRBD2. Sequencing was performed on peripheral blood. CDR3 region: CASSILAGANYNEQFF. CDR3 in DNA: TGTGCCAGTAGTATATTAGCGGGAGCTAACTACAATGAGCAGTTCTTC.